Each of the 27 T cell receptor beta chains below was sequenced from the same sample in a study of blood T cells in healthy people across ages. A second PCR of roughly 7 to 11 cycles used a sample-barcoded 5' primer and a J-beta primer mix. TCRdb re-analysed the 5' RACE reads in MiXCR, keeping a single row per CDR3 protein. The sample holds hundreds of thousands of distinct CDR3 sequences; 29% are singletons and the top ten take roughly 17%. Sequenced input: blood. The receptors were gathered from a woman older than 75 in good health.

This clonotype was observed at least ten times. This rearrangement joins TRBV12-3 or TRBV12-4 to TRBJ2-1; TRBD2 matches 11 bases. This CDR3 region has 16 residues. V was pared by 1 base and J by 9 bases, with 8 bases of the junction left unmatched. As DNA, the CDR3 is TGTGCCAGCAGTTTAGAGAGTAGCGGGGGGGCCTCTGAGCAGTTCTTC. It yields the protein CASSLESSGGASEQFF.

This clonotype has ten or more counts. The CDR3 DNA sequence: TGTGCCAGCAGCCAAGGGGGACAGCTCTATGGCTACACCTTC. Translating it yields CASSQGGQLYGYTF. The gene calls are TRBV3-1 and TRBJ1-2; 7 bases agree with TRBD1. The CDR3 sequence is 14 residues long. Germline CDR1 and CDR2: LGHDT and YNNKEL (reference sequence). With 1 base clipped from V and 4 bases from J, the junction kept 3 bases outside the gene matches.

This clonotype was counted once. The chain couples TRBV5-1 to TRBJ2-7; 8 bases line up with TRBD2. The germline V gene has CDR1 SGHRS and CDR2 YFSETQ. This CDR3 has 14 amino acids. V was clipped by 9 bases and J by 7 bases; unmatched bases: 15. CDR3 region: CATTREGGYNEQYF. In DNA form, the CDR3 reads TGCGCCACCACTCGGGAGGGTGGTTACAATGAGCAGTACTTC.

This clonotype has a count of ten or more. V and J are TRBV5-1 and TRBJ2-1; D unclear. CDR3 length: 16 amino acids. V was clipped by 0 bases and J by 1 base, with 11 bases between them. Per germline, CDR1 SGHRS and CDR2 YFSETQ. The CDR3 here is CASSLAPDPSYNEQFF. The CDR3 nucleotides are TGCGCCAGCAGCTTGGCACCAGATCCTTCCTACAATGAGCAGTTCTTC.

As for this clonotype: It may be a read error: a sequence one base away is much more abundant. The rearrangement uses TRBV10-2 and TRBJ2-7; 7 bases are shared with TRBD1. The V gene end was trimmed by 2 bases and the J gene end by 6 bases; junction bases not matched to a gene: 7. Germline V gene sequence: CDR1 WSHSY, CDR2 SAAADI. The CDR3 consists of 14 residues. CDR3 sequence: CASSEDRARVEQYF. Written as DNA, the CDR3 is TGCGCCAGCAGTGAGGACAGGGCCCGCGTCGAGCAGTACTTC.

The J gene is TRBJ2-7, the V gene TRBV29-1, with a weak D call TRBD2 (5 bases). CDR1 is SQVTM, CDR2 ANQGSEA, per germline. There are 13 residues in the CDR3. V was cut by 4 bases and J by 0 bases, with 10 bases left in between. The CDR3 region is CSVARGISYEQYF. As DNA, the CDR3 is TGCAGCGTTGCTCGGGGAATCTCCTACGAGCAGTACTTC.

The genes are TRBV5-1 and TRBJ2-1; tentative D call: TRBD2 (6 bases). The CDR3 is 15 residues long. The ends were cut back, 7 bases at V and 9 bases at J, with 23 bases in the middle. Germline CDR1 is SGHRS and CDR2 is YFSETQ. The CDR3 reads CASGRGGTGFGEQFF. For the CDR3, the DNA is TGCGCCAGCGGACGAGGAGGGACCGGATTCGGTGAGCAGTTCTTC.

As to this clonotype: A much larger clone lies one base from this, so it may be a read error. The gene calls are TRBV7-2 and TRBJ2-3; D gene uncertain. The CDR3 spans 13 residues. The germline V gene encodes CDR1 SGHTA and CDR2 FQGNSA. CDR3 in DNA: TGTGCCAGCAGCTTACTAGGGTCTGATATGCAGTATTTT. Protein product: CASSLLGSDMQYF.

This clonotype has just one count. This chain links TRBV30 with TRBJ2-1; D possibly uses TRBD1 or TRBD2 (7 bases each). The CDR3 totals 13 residues. Germline V CDR1 and CDR2: GTSNPN, SVGIG (reference sequence). V dropped 5 bases and J dropped 4 bases, with 12 bases sitting between them. CDR3 amino acids: CAWGGDSYNEQFF. The CDR3 DNA reads TGTGCCTGGGGGGGGGACAGTTACAATGAGCAGTTCTTC.

V gene TRBV7-2 combines with J gene TRBJ1-2; a possible D gene is TRBD1 (6 bases). There are 15 residues in the CDR3. Germline values: CDR1 SGHTA, CDR2 FQGNSA. With 2 bases removed from V and 2 bases from J, the gap between germline ends came to 12 bases. The CDR3 region has the DNA TGTGCCAGCAGCTTAACGCAGGGGATCAACTATGGCTACACCTTC. This translates into CASSLTQGINYGYTF.

Comment on this clonotype: One base away lies a much larger clone, so this may be a sequencing read error. V is TRBV7-2 and J is TRBJ2-1, with D unclear. Trimming stripped 1 base from V and 10 bases from J, with 11 bases between. CDR3 size: 13 residues. In germline, CDR1 is SGHTA, CDR2 FQGNSA. The CDR3 sequence: CASSLEDGYEQFF. The CDR3 DNA reads as TGTGCCAGCAGCTTAGAAGACGGCTACGAGCAGTTCTTC.

This chain uses TRBV6-6 with TRBJ2-4; tentative D call: TRBD1 (6 bases). There are 13 residues in the CDR3. Trimming removed 6 bases from V and 5 bases from J, with 11 bases in between. The germline V gene has CDR1 MNHNY and CDR2 SVGAGI (reference sequence). CDR3 nucleotide sequence: TGTGCCAGCAGCCACGCAGGGGAAAACATTCAGTACTTC. Encoded protein: CASSHAGENIQYF.

This clonotype has at least ten counts. The rearrangement uses TRBV28 and TRBJ2-7; D may be TRBD1 (6 bases). CDR3 length equals 12 residues. Trimming pared 2 bases from V and 6 bases from J, leaving 8 bases between. From germline, CDR1 is MDHEN and CDR2 SYDVKM. The CDR3 DNA sequence: TGTGCCAGCAGTTTAATACAGGGCGAGCAGTACTTC. Protein: CASSLIQGEQYF.

This clonotype came up many times. The CDR3 DNA is TGCGCCAGCAGCCCCGAAAAGGGGTGGGATACGCAGTATTTT. Its translation is CASSPEKGWDTQYF. This chain uses TRBV5-1 with TRBJ2-3, with D possibly being TRBD1 (5 bases). Germline V gene data show CDR1 as SGHRS and CDR2 as YFSETQ. CDR3 length equals 14 residues. Trimming shortened V by 4 bases and J by 6 bases, and 15 bases separated the two germline ends.

This chain links TRBV6-1 with TRBJ1-4; 9 bases are a match to TRBD1. V was clipped by 3 bases and J by 7 bases; unmatched bases: 3. CDR1 is MNHNS, CDR2 SASEGT, per germline. This CDR3 is built from 14 residues. The CDR3 DNA is TGTGCCAGCAGTGACGGGACAGGGTCTGAAAAACTGTTTTTT. It specifies CASSDGTGSEKLFF.

This clonotype was counted at least ten times. This chain joins TRBV6-1 and TRBJ2-6; D might be TRBD1 (6 bases). Looked up from germline, CDR1 is MNHNS and CDR2 is SASEGT. V lost 3 bases and J lost 2, with 8 bases in between. The CDR3 runs to 15 residues. The CDR3, as DNA: TGTGCCAGCAGTGATGAGGGGGCTGGGGCCAACGTCCTGACTTTC. This translates into CASSDEGAGANVLTF.

The chain carries TRBV9 and TRBJ2-3, with D possibly TRBD2 on 5 matching bases. V gave up 1 base and J gave up 5 bases, with 11 bases separating them. Germline assignment: CDR1 SGDLS and CDR2 YYNGEE. The CDR3 extends over 14 amino acids. The CDR3 here is CASSVSGVRDTQYF. The CDR3 nucleotides read TGTGCCAGCAGCGTATCCGGGGTTAGAGATACGCAGTATTTT.

The V and J genes are TRBV6-1 and TRBJ2-1; TRBD2 aligns across 7 bases. Germline V gene lookup returns CDR1 MNHNS and CDR2 SASEGT. The length of the CDR3 is 15 residues. After removal of 8 bases from V and 9 bases from J, the junction contained 16 bases not matched to a gene. CDR3 nucleotides: TGTGCCAGCCCCCTTAGCGCGGGGGTGTTTACTGAGCAGTTCTTC. As protein: CASPLSAGVFTEQFF.

With respect to this clonotype: A much more abundant neighbour one base away suggests this may be a read error. The V gene is TRBV27, the J gene TRBJ2-1, with D possibly matching TRBD1 (6 bases). CDR1 is MNHEY and CDR2 is SMNVEV in the germline V gene (reference sequence). This CDR3 contains 18 residues. In nucleotides, the CDR3 is TGTGCCAGCGGGGACACATCCCGACTTACCTCTTTCTACAATGAGCAGATCTTC. This codes for CASGDTSRLTSFYNEQIF.

This clonotype was seen at least ten times. J is TRBJ2-7 and V is TRBV12-3 or TRBV12-4; D call uncertain. The V gene lost 5 bases and the J gene lost 4 bases, with 15 bases spanning the gap. The CDR3 is 14 residues long. As DNA, the CDR3 is TGTGCCAGCAGTCCTCCCCTACACCGATACGAGCAGTACTTC. Residues: CASSPPLHRYEQYF.

Only a few counts were recorded for this clonotype. The V gene is TRBV24-1, the J gene TRBJ2-1, with 8 nucleotides matching TRBD1. The V segment lost 6 bases and the J segment 7 bases; nucleotides outside the gene matches: 7. Germline CDR1 and CDR2: KGHDR and SFDVKD. The CDR3 extends over 14 amino acids. CDR3 protein: CATSRGQGWNEQFF. The CDR3 DNA reads as TGTGCCACCAGTCGCGGACAGGGTTGGAATGAGCAGTTCTTC.

A word on this clonotype: Germline is not matched at one junction end, which may reflect a read error. This rearrangement joins TRBV19 to TRBJ1-1; D possibly corresponds to TRBD1 (6 bases). CDR1 and CDR2 (germline): LNHDA, SQIVND (reference sequence). This CDR3 spans 15 amino acids. CDR3 sequence reads: CAGSIGGEQNTEAFF. The CDR3 nucleotides read TGTGCCGGTAGTATAGGGGGGGAACAGAACACTGAAGCTTTCTTT.

V gene TRBV5-1 combines with J gene TRBJ2-5; D perhaps matches TRBD1 (6 bases). Per germline, CDR1 SGHRS and CDR2 YFSETQ. V was pared by 4 bases and J by 4 bases, with 17 bases between. The CDR3 is 15 amino acids. The CDR3 region is CASSKVDSQGETQYF. CDR3 bases: TGCGCCAGCAGCAAAGTGGACAGCCAGGGAGAGACCCAGTACTTC.

The chain is built from TRBV24-1 and TRBJ2-1; TRBD2 matches at 10 bases. Germline assignment: CDR1 KGHDR and CDR2 SFDVKD. This CDR3 contains 15 residues. Germline trimming cut 12 bases from V and 6 bases from J; bases unmatched to any gene: 13. In nucleotides, the CDR3 is TGTGCCCCGATAAGCAGCGGGGGGGCAGGCAATGAGCAGTTCTTC. As protein: CAPISSGGAGNEQFF.

The chain recombines TRBV12-3 or TRBV12-4 with TRBJ1-1, with D possibly TRBD1 on 6 matching bases. With 6 bases removed from V and 3 bases from J, the gap between germline ends came to 14 bases. The CDR3 is 14 residues long. The CDR3 DNA sequence: TGTGCCAGCAGAAACGCTGGACAGTACACTGAAGCTTTCTTT. It translates to CASRNAGQYTEAFF.

Points on this clonotype: A much larger clone is a single base away; this may be a read error. The V and J genes are TRBV20-1 and TRBJ2-1; 11 bases map to TRBD2. Trimming removed 6 bases from V and 6 bases from J; junction bases left unmatched: 10. The CDR3 has 15 amino acids. CDR1 and CDR2 from the germline V gene are DFQATT and SNEGSKA (reference sequence). CDR3 loop: CSASSGGAIGNEQFF. The CDR3, as DNA: TGCAGTGCAAGTAGCGGGGGGGCCATCGGCAATGAGCAGTTCTTC.

This clonotype was observed many times. The chain joins TRBV7-2 to TRBJ2-7; possible D gene TRBD1, 6 bases. CDR3 length: 13 amino acids. Trimming removed 5 bases at V and 6 bases at J, with 14 bases between. Germline loops: CDR1 SGHTA, CDR2 FQGNSA. The CDR3 region has the DNA TGTGCCAGCAGCATCCCCGGACAGTTCGAGCAGTACTTC. As protein: CASSIPGQFEQYF.